This T cell receptor beta chain emerged from a study of T cell repertoires in cytomegalovirus infection. Remarks on this clonotype: Antigen specificity is unknown.

Study outcomes and limitations: Clonotype analysis showed dominance of the ex vivo response by HLA-C-restricted CMV-specific TCR beta clonotypes.

One entry per CDR3 protein results from TCRdb running MiXCR on the reads. The data contain about 250,000 distinct CDR3 sequences, 17% of them seen just once; the ten biggest clones take up roughly half. Germline V gene sequence: CDR1 SNHLY, CDR2 FYNNEI. CDR3 length: 16 residues. With 4 bases removed from V and 4 bases from J, the gap between germline ends came to 16 bases. The clonotype originates from a human donor in good health (CMV status not recorded). Some clones in this sample may be carry-over from other donors' samples. The V and J genes are TRBV2 and TRBJ2-2, with D possibly being TRBD1 (6 bases). The specimen was CD8+ T cells from PBMCs. DNA of the CDR3: TGTGCCAGCAGTGTTCAGGGGCGCCTGGTCACCGGGGAGCTGTTTTTT. It specifies CASSVQGRLVTGELFF.